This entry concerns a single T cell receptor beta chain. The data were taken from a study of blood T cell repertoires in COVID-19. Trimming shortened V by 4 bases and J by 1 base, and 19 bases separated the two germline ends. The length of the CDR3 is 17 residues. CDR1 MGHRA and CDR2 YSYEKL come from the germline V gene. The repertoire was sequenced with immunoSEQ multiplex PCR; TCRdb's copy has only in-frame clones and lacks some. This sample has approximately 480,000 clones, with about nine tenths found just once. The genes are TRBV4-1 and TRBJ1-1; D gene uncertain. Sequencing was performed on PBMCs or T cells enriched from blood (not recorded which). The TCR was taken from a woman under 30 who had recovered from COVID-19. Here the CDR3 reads CASSPGGWLSSNTEAFF. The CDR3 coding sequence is TGCGCCAGCAGCCCCGGCGGGTGGCTGTCTTCGAACACTGAAGCTTTCTTT.